The 32 T cell receptor beta chains in this list originate from one sample, sequenced in a study of T-cell reconstitution after alpha-beta-depleted transplantation in children (dated by TCRdb to 2016 to 2017). The library was made by PCR. This sample was sequenced with an Illumina HiSeq 2500. To normalize quantification of the TCRbeta repertoire, the TCR libraries were built with molecular barcoding that relied on unique molecular identifiers. Using fastp at Q25 and MiXCR, TCRdb reprocessed the public reads and kept productive beta chains. Each entry merges the rows of one CDR3 protein and shows their most common DNA and genes. Here the sample has 700,000 to 950,000 distinct CDR3 sequences; roughly 15% occur a single time. Around 4.5% of the sample goes to the ten largest clones. The sample's treatment or condition label, in plain terms: allogeneic hematopoietic cell transplantation with graft depleted of TCRalphabeta T cells and CD19 B cells.

The sample was PBMCs, mostly from graft donor cells, taken 360 days after TCRalphabeta/CD19-depleted stem cell transplant. These receptors all come from a male patient between 5 and 17 years old who had a stem cell transplant for acute lymphoblastic leukemia, so the T cells may come from the graft donor.

This chain uses TRBV7-6 with TRBJ2-7, with 15 bases lining up with TRBD2. From germline, CDR1 is SGHVS and CDR2 FNYEAQ. J gave up 0 bases and V 5 bases, and 5 bases lay outside the gene matches. The length of the CDR3 is 17 residues. CDR3 nucleotide sequence: TGTGCCAGCAGCCTCGGGACTAGCGGGAGGAGCTCCTACGAGCAGTACTTC. Translation gives CASSLGTSGRSSYEQYF.

The V and J genes are TRBV4-1 and TRBJ2-2, with 10 bases fitting TRBD2. The CDR3 covers 15 residues. J lost 6 bases, V lost 4 bases, and 5 bases had no gene match. Germline V gene data show CDR1 as MGHRA and CDR2 as YSYEKL. The CDR3: CASSLFSGRAGELFF. The DNA for the CDR3 is TGCGCCAGCAGCCTATTCAGCGGGAGGGCCGGGGAGCTGTTTTTT.

This chain connects TRBV6-5 to TRBJ1-1; D unresolved. The CDR3 spans 15 residues. Germline CDR1 reads MNHEY; CDR2 reads SVGAGI. V shed 0 bases and J shed 5 bases, with 13 bases lying between them. The CDR3 is CASSYSRTARTEAFF. CDR3 in DNA: TGTGCCAGCAGTTACTCGAGGACTGCGAGGACTGAAGCTTTCTTT.

This clonotype has more than one count but fewer than ten. The V gene is TRBV3-1, the J gene TRBJ2-7, with 8 bases lining up with TRBD2. Germline trimming cut 0 bases from V and 2 bases from J; bases unmatched to any gene: 6. The CDR3 is made up of 16 amino acids. From germline, CDR1 is LGHDT and CDR2 YNNKEL (reference sequence). The CDR3 DNA follows: TGTGCCAGCAGCCAAGAGATTAGCGGGGCCGCCTACGAGCAGTACTTC. Translating it yields CASSQEISGAAYEQYF.

V and J are TRBV27 and TRBJ2-7, with 11 positions matching TRBD2. In germline, CDR1 is MNHEY, CDR2 SMNVEV (reference sequence). The CDR3 totals 16 residues. Unmatched junction bases numbered 14, after V lost 10 bases and J lost 3 bases. The CDR3 here is CATIPSTSGSIYEQYF. Written as DNA, the CDR3 is TGTGCCACCATACCGTCTACTAGCGGGAGCATCTACGAGCAGTACTTC.

This clonotype was counted at least ten times. For the CDR3, the DNA is TGCGCCAGCAGCTTGGCCCACACCGGGGAGCTGTTTTTT. Translating gives CASSLAHTGELFF. V is TRBV5-1 and J is TRBJ2-2; no firm D call. Trimming removed 0 bases at V and 3 bases at J, with 3 bases between. Germline assignment: CDR1 SGHRS and CDR2 YFSETQ. This CDR3 region has 13 residues.

In its sample, this clonotype was seen a few times. The rearrangement joins TRBV20-1 to TRBJ1-3; D remains unclear. Per germline, CDR1 DFQATT and CDR2 SNEGSKA (reference sequence). V shed 5 bases and J shed 4 bases, with 12 bases lying between them. CDR3 size: 13 residues. In DNA, the CDR3 is TGCAGTGCTCCCCGGGAAGCAGGAAACACCATATATTTT. Its protein product is CSAPREAGNTIYF.

In its sample, this clonotype was seen many times. The J gene is TRBJ2-1, the V gene TRBV29-1; TRBD2 matches 10 bases. The V gene end was trimmed by 6 bases and the J gene end by 8 bases; junction bases not matched to a gene: 1. CDR1 and CDR2 (germline): SQVTM, ANQGSEA. The CDR3 spans 11 residues. The CDR3 loop is CSVGLADEQFF. Here the CDR3 DNA reads TGCAGCGTCGGACTAGCGGATGAGCAGTTCTTC.

This clonotype appeared many times. The V call is TRBV10-1, the J call TRBJ1-5, with TRBD1 as a possible D gene (5 bases). The CDR3 contains 13 residues. Trimming took 6 bases from V and 4 from J, leaving 10 bases between them. From germline, CDR1 is WNHNN and CDR2 SYGVQD (reference sequence). The CDR3 loop reads CASSGGGNQPQHF. As DNA, the CDR3 is TGCGCCAGCAGCGGGGGTGGGAATCAGCCCCAGCATTTT.

This clonotype was recorded a few times. The chain recombines TRBV5-1 with TRBJ2-2, with TRBD2 matching over 13 bases. In germline, CDR1 is SGHRS, CDR2 YFSETQ. The CDR3 spans 16 residues. With 5 bases clipped from V and 2 bases from J, the junction kept 3 bases outside the gene matches. This chain's CDR3 is CASSWTSGSNTGELFF. In DNA, the CDR3 is TGCGCCAGCAGTTGGACTAGCGGGAGTAACACCGGGGAGCTGTTTTTT.

The chain has TRBV7-8 and TRBJ1-4; D is perhaps TRBD1 (6 bases). The CDR3 spans 15 residues. Between the trimmed V and J ends, which lost 4 bases and 3 bases, there was a span of 12 bases. Per the germline V gene, CDR1 is SGHVS and CDR2 is FQNEAQ. CDR3 in amino acids: CASSSRGAPNEKLFF. Here the CDR3 DNA reads TGTGCCAGCAGCTCACGGGGGGCGCCTAATGAAAAACTGTTTTTT.

The J gene is TRBJ1-3, the V gene TRBV4-1, with D possibly being TRBD1 (6 bases). Trimming stripped 5 bases from V and 2 bases from J, with 13 bases between. The CDR3 is 15 amino acids. Germline V gene lookup returns CDR1 MGHRA and CDR2 YSYEKL. The CDR3 here is CASSWQGLAGNTIYF. CDR3 in DNA: TGCGCCAGCAGCTGGCAGGGGTTGGCTGGAAACACCATATATTTT.

The chain carries TRBV20-1 and TRBJ2-7; tentatively, D is TRBD2 (6 bases). Germline V gives CDR1 DFQATT, CDR2 SNEGSKA (reference sequence). The ends were cut back, 3 bases at V and 2 bases at J, with 14 bases in the middle. The CDR3 covers 14 residues. CDR3: CSASSGEIAYEQYF. The CDR3 nucleotides read TGCAGTGCTAGCTCGGGAGAGATAGCCTACGAGCAGTACTTC.

This clonotype was observed a handful of times. The gene calls are TRBV5-1 and TRBJ2-3; 9 nucleotides align to TRBD2. Trimming removed 4 bases from V and 9 bases from J; junction bases left unmatched: 6. This CDR3 region has 13 residues. Germline V gene lookup returns CDR1 SGHRS and CDR2 YFSETQ. CDR3 sequence reads: CASSLGTSSTQYF. CDR3 nucleotides: TGCGCCAGCAGCCTCGGGACTAGCAGCACGCAGTATTTT.

The V call is TRBV7-6, the J call TRBJ2-1; 8 nucleotides match TRBD2. Germline CDR1 and CDR2: SGHVS and FNYEAQ. V was clipped by 5 bases and J by 8 bases; unmatched bases: 8. CDR3 length: 14 residues. Here the CDR3 reads CASSLQREIHEQFF. In DNA form, the CDR3 reads TGTGCCAGCAGCCTACAGCGGGAGATCCATGAGCAGTTCTTC. Full variable domain (rest looked up from reference TRBV7-6 and TRBJ2-1): GAGVSQSPRYKVTKRGQDVALRCDPISGHVSLYWYRQALGQGPEFLTYFNYEAQQDKSGLPNDRFSAERPEGSISTLTIQRTEQRDSAMYRCASSLQREIHEQFFGPGTRLTVL.

This chain links TRBV12-3 or TRBV12-4 with TRBJ1-1; D is ambiguous. Between the trimmed V and J ends, which lost 5 bases and 5 bases, there was a span of 15 bases. This CDR3 comprises 14 residues. The CDR3 region is CASSTPREGTEAFF. The CDR3 region has the DNA TGTGCCAGCAGTACCCCCCGGGAAGGGACTGAAGCTTTCTTT.

The rearrangement links TRBV18 to TRBJ1-1, with unresolved D. The CDR3 totals 13 residues. The V end was cut by 3 bases, the J end by 6 bases, with 11 bases between. Germline V lookup: CDR1 KGHSH, CDR2 LQKENI. The CDR3 spells CASSPPLISEAFF. CDR3 sequence (DNA): TGTGCCAGCTCACCGCCTTTGATCTCTGAAGCTTTCTTT.

This chain uses TRBV10-3 with TRBJ2-7; 8 bases match TRBD2. The V and J ends lost 3 bases and 4 bases, in that order; junction bases with no gene match: 8. The CDR3 runs to 15 residues. The V gene's germline CDR1 is ENHRY and CDR2 SYGVKD. The CDR3, as DNA: TGTGCCATCAGTGAAGGTGGGACTAGGTTTTACGAGCAGTACTTC. As protein: CAISEGGTRFYEQYF.

Comment on this clonotype: This likely comes from a read error, as the CDR3 has no conserved phenylalanine or tryptophan at its end. It is unclear where the CDR3 begins or ends on the DNA, so no DNA is shown, and the CDR3 is as TCRdb lists it. The chain combines TRBV20-1 with TRBJ2-1; TRBD1 reflects the table's D call only, with no check against the DNA. Both ends counted, the CDR3 spans 8 residues. Germline V CDR1 and CDR2: DFQATT, SNEGSKA (reference sequence). CDR3 sequence reads: CSALLGPN.

This clonotype was recorded a few times. The V call is TRBV29-1, the J call TRBJ2-7, with a weak D call TRBD2 (5 bases). V was pared by 5 bases and J by 2 bases, with 13 bases between. The CDR3 runs to 13 residues. The germline V gene has CDR1 SQVTM and CDR2 ANQGSEA. This chain's CDR3 is CSVRPGRTYEQYF. CDR3 coding DNA: TGCAGCGTTCGCCCGGGGAGAACCTACGAGCAGTACTTC.

This clonotype was counted a few times. The CDR3 region has the DNA TGCGCCAGCAGCTTGGCTGTGGCTAGCCAAACAGATACGCAGTATTTT. Its translation: CASSLAVASQTDTQYF. The chain has TRBV5-1 and TRBJ2-3, with D possibly TRBD2 on 5 matching bases. This CDR3 spans 16 amino acids. Germline V gene sequence: CDR1 SGHRS, CDR2 YFSETQ. The ends were cut back, 0 bases at V and 3 bases at J, with 14 bases in the middle.

This clonotype was counted a few times. The genes are TRBV29-1 and TRBJ2-2; possible D gene TRBD1, 5 bases. Germline V gene data show CDR1 as SQVTM and CDR2 as ANQGSEA. V lost 4 bases and J 2 bases, leaving 11 bases between the germline ends. CDR3 length: 14 residues. The CDR3 DNA reads as TGCAGCGTTGTCGGGCAGGGAAACACCGGGGAGCTGTTTTTT. The encoded protein is CSVVGQGNTGELFF.

The chain uses TRBV25-1 and TRBJ2-7, with D hard to call. CDR3 length equals 14 residues. V was clipped by 8 bases and J by 0 bases, with 14 bases between them. CDR1 and CDR2 from the germline V gene are MGHDK and SYGVNS. CDR3 nucleotide sequence: TGTGCCAGCCGCTCATCTGTCAACTCCTACGAGCAGTACTTC. Encoded protein: CASRSSVNSYEQYF.

The chain carries TRBV20-1 and TRBJ1-1, with 7 bases identical to TRBD1. This CDR3 comprises 12 residues. Looked up from germline, CDR1 is DFQATT and CDR2 is SNEGSKA (reference sequence). J was trimmed by 11 bases and V by 4 bases; bases with no gene match: 10. This CDR3 is CSATRQGRGAFF. The CDR3 bases are TGCAGTGCTACCCGACAGGGTCGAGGGGCTTTCTTT.

The chain couples TRBV9 to TRBJ2-7; 10 nucleotides match TRBD2. J gave up 2 bases and V 4 bases, and 6 bases lay outside the gene matches. Germline CDR1 reads SGDLS; CDR2 reads YYNGEE. This CDR3 is built from 15 residues. The CDR3 DNA sequence: TGTGCCAGCAGCCCTAGCGGGAGCGCAGCCTACGAGCAGTACTTC. Amino acid sequence: CASSPSGSAAYEQYF. Variable domain in full (rest from reference TRBV9 and TRBJ2-7): DSGVTQTPKHLITATGQRVTLRCSPRSGDLSVYWYQQSLDQGLQFLIQYYNGEERAKGNILERFSAQQFPDLHSELNLSSLELGDSALYFCASSPSGSAAYEQYFGPGTRLTVT.

This clonotype has only a few counts. J is TRBJ1-6 and V is TRBV12-3 or TRBV12-4, with TRBD1 identical over 9 bases. V was pared by 5 bases and J by 5 bases, with 4 bases of the junction left unmatched. The CDR3 loop spans 15 amino acids. The CDR3 nucleotides are TGTGCCAGCAGTGGGACAGGGTTGGATAATTCACCCCTCCACTTT. Its protein is CASSGTGLDNSPLHF.

J is TRBJ2-1 and V is TRBV11-1, with 10 bases lining up with TRBD2. The CDR3 consists of 17 residues. Per the germline V gene, CDR1 is SGHAT and CDR2 is FQDESV (reference sequence). J gave up 8 bases and V 0 bases, and 10 bases lay outside the gene matches. The CDR3: CASSLAPRLAGEYEQFF. CDR3 in DNA: TGTGCCAGCAGCTTAGCACCGCGGCTAGCGGGAGAATATGAGCAGTTCTTC.

The V and J genes are TRBV7-3 and TRBJ1-1, with D possibly being TRBD1 (5 bases). In germline, CDR1 is SGHTA, CDR2 FQGTGA. V lost 1 base, J lost 6 bases, and 9 bases lay in between. The CDR3 spans 13 residues. CDR3 in amino acids: CASSLRGTAEAFF. CDR3 DNA: TGTGCCAGCAGCTTAAGGGGGACCGCTGAAGCTTTCTTT. The full variable domain, rest sourced from reference TRBV7-3 and TRBJ1-1, is GAGVSQTPSNKVTEKGKYVELRCDPISGHTALYWYRQSLGQGPEFLIYFQGTGAADDSGLPNDRFFAVRPEGSVSTLKIQRTERGDSAVYLCASSLRGTAEAFFGQGTRLTVV.

The chain is built from TRBV4-1 and TRBJ2-5; unclear D gene. This CDR3 has 15 amino acids. Between the trimmed V and J ends, which lost 0 bases and 2 bases, there was a span of 10 bases. Looked up from germline, CDR1 is MGHRA and CDR2 is YSYEKL. CDR3 sequence: CASSQDRNSQETQYF. CDR3 nucleotide sequence: TGCGCCAGCAGCCAAGATCGAAACAGTCAAGAGACCCAGTACTTC.

This clonotype has at least ten counts. The V call is TRBV7-9, the J call TRBJ2-1; maybe TRBD2 (6 bases). The CDR3 runs to 16 residues. In germline, CDR1 is SEHNR, CDR2 FQNEAQ (reference sequence). V lost 4 bases and J lost 0, with 13 bases in between. The CDR3 region has the DNA TGTGCCAGCAGCTGGGGGGTGGGCTTCTCCTACAATGAGCAGTTCTTC. Protein: CASSWGVGFSYNEQFF.

The chain has TRBV20-1 and TRBJ2-2, with a weak D call TRBD2 (5 bases). Per germline, CDR1 DFQATT and CDR2 SNEGSKA (reference sequence). The V end was cut by 1 base, the J end by 0 bases, with 18 bases between. CDR3 length: 18 residues. DNA of the CDR3: TGCAGTGCTAGAGGAAAGGAGGCTCTCGGGGCGAACACCGGGGAGCTGTTTTTT. Its protein is CSARGKEALGANTGELFF.

The CDR3 loop is CATTPGTGGGNQPQHF. The CDR3 nucleotides read TGTGCCACCACACCCGGGACAGGGGGCGGGAATCAGCCCCAGCATTTT. The chain is built from TRBV27 and TRBJ1-5; 12 nucleotides align to TRBD1. V dropped 10 bases and J dropped 4; count of bases not matched to a gene: 11. CDR3 length: 16 residues. The germline CDR1 and CDR2 sequences are MNHEY and SMNVEV (reference sequence).